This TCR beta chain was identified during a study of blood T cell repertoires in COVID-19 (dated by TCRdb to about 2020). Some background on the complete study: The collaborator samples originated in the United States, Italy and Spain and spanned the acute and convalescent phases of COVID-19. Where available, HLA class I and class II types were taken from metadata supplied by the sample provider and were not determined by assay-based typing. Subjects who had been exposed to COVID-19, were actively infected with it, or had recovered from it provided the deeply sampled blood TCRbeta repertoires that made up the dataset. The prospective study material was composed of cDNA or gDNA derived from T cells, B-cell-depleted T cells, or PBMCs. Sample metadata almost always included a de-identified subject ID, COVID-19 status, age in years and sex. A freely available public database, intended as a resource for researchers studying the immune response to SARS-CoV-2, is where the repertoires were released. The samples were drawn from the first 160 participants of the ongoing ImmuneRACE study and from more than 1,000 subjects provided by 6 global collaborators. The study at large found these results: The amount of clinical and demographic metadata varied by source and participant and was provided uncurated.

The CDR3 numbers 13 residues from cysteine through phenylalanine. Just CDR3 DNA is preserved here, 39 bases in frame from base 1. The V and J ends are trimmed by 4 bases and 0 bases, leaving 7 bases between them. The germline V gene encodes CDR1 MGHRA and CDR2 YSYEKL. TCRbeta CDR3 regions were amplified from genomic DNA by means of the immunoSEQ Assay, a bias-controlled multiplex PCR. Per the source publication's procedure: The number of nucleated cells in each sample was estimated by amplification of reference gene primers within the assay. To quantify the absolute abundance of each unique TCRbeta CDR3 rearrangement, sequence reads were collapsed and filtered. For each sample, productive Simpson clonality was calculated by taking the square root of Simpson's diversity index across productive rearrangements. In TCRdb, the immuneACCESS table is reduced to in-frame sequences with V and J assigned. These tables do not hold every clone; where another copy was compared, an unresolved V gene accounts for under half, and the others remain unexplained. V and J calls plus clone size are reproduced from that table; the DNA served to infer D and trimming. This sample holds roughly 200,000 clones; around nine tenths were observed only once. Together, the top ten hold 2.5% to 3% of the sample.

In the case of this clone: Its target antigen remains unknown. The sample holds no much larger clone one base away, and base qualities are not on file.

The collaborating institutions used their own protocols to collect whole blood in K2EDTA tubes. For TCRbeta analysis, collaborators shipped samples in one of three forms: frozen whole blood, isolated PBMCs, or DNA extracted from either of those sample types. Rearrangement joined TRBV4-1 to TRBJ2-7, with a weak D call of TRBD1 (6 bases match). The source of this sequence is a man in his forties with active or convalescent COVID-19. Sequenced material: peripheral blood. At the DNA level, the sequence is TGCGCCAGCAGCCGGACAGCCTCCTACGAGCAGTACTTC. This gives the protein CASSRTASYEQYF.